This T cell receptor (beta chain) originates from a study of T cell responses to AZD1222 COVID-19 vaccine. Here immunoSEQ multiplex PCR was the method, and the copy in TCRdb shows in-frame clones only, minus some. The sample lists 90,000 to 150,000 clones, roughly 90% occurring once. CDR3 length equals 16 residues. Germline V gene lookup returns CDR1 SQVTM and CDR2 ANQGSEA. V gave up 0 bases and J gave up 6 bases; unmatched junction bases: 13. The study's findings and limits: Within unmutated variant regions lay the reported targets of nearly half of spike-specific TCRs.

A word on this clone: What it recognizes is unknown.

The V gene is TRBV29-1, the J gene TRBJ2-7; 8 bases are shared with TRBD1. The sample here was peripheral blood, taken on day 0 of AZD1222 vaccination. This receptor was identified in an adult in good health. The CDR3 here is CSVEDTGQGPGGEQYF. The CDR3 DNA reads TGCAGCGTTGAAGACACAGGACAGGGTCCAGGAGGCGAGCAGTACTTC.